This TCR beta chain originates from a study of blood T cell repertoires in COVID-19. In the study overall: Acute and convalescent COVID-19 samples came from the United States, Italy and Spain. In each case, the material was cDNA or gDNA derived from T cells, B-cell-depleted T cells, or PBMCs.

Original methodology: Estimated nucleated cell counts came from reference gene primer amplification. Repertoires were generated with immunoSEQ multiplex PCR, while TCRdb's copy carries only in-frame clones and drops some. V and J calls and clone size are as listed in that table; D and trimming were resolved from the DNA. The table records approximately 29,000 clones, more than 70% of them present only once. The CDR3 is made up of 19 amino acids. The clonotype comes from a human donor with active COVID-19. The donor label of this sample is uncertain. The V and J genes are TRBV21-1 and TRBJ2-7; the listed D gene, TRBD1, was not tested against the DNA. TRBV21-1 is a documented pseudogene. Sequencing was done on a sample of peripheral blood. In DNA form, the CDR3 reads TGTGCCAGCAGCAAAGAGACAGCTCAACCTGCTTTTATCTACTACGAGCAGTACTTC. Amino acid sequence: CASSKETAQPAFIYYEQYF.